This T cell receptor beta chain stems from a study of control samples from healthy donors and cancer patients. Clones were sequenced by immunoSEQ multiplex PCR, and TCRdb holds only the in-frame ones, with some missing. This repertoire shows 150,000 to 200,000 clones, around 89% found once; its top ten account for 1.4%. Sequencing was carried out using blood. This receptor was taken from a woman aged 45-65 years in good health.

The CDR3 DNA reads TGCGCCAGCAGCCAAGACCCCAGGGGAAAGCGGCTGTTTTTT. It yields the protein CASSQDPRGKRLFF. The gene calls are TRBV4-3 and TRBJ1-4; D is possibly TRBD1 (6 bases). V lost 0 bases and J 14 bases, leaving 16 bases between the germline ends. CDR1 and CDR2 (germline): LGHNA, YSLEER. This CDR3 has 14 residues.